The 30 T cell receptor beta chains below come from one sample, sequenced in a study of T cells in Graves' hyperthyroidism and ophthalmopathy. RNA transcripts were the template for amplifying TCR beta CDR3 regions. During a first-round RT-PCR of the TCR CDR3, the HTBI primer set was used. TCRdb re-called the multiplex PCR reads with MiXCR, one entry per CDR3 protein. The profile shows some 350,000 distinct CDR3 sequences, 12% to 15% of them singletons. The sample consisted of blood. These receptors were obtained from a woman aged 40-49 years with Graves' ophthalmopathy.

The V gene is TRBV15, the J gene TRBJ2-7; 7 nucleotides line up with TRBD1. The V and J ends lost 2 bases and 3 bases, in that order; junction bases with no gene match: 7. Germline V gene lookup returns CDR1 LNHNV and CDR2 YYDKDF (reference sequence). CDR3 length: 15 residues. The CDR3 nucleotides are TGTGCCACCAGCAGACAGGGGGTTTACTACTACGAGCAGTACTTC. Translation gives CATSRQGVYYYEQYF.

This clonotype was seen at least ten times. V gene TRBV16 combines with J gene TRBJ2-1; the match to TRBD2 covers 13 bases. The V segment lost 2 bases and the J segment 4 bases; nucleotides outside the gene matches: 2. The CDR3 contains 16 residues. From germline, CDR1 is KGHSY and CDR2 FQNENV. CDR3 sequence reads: CASSQGTSGEYNEQFF. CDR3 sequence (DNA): TGTGCCAGCAGCCAAGGGACTAGCGGGGAGTACAATGAGCAGTTCTTC.

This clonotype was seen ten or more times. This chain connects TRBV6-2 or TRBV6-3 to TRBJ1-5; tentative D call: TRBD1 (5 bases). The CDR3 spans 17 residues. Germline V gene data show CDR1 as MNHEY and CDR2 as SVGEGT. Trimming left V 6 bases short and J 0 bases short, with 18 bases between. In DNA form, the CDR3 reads TGTGCCAGCAGCCCCTTGGCCAGGGCCTATAGCAATCAGCCCCAGCATTTT. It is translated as CASSPLARAYSNQPQHF.

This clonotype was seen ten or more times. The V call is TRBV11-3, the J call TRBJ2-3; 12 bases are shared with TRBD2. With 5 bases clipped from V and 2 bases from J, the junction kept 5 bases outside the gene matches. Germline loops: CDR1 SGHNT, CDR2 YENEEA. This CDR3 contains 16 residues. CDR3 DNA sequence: TGTGCCAGCAGCGTTCTAGCGGGGGGGGTCACAGATACGCAGTATTTT. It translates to CASSVLAGGVTDTQYF. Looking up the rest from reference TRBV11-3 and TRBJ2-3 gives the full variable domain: EAGVVQSPRYKIIEKKQPVAFWCNPISGHNTLYWYLQNLGQGPELLIRYENEEAVDDSQLPKDRFSAERLKGVDSTLKIQPAELGDSAVYLCASSVLAGGVTDTQYFGPGTRLTVL.

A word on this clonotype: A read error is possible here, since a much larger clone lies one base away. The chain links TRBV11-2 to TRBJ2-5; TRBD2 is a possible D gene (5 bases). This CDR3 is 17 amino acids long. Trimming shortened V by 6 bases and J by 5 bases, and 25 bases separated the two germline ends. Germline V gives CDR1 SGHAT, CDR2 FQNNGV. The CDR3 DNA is TGTGCCAGCAGTCCTTATGAGGGCAGCTCTCTCCGGGAGACCCAGTACTTC. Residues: CASSPYEGSSLRETQYF.

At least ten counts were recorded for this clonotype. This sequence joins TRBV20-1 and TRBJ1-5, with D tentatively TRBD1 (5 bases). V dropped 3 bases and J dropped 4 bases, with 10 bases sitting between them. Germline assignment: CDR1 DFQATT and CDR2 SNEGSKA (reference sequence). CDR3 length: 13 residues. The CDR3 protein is CSASQGSNQPQHF. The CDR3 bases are TGCAGTGCTAGTCAGGGTTCGAATCAGCCCCAGCATTTT.

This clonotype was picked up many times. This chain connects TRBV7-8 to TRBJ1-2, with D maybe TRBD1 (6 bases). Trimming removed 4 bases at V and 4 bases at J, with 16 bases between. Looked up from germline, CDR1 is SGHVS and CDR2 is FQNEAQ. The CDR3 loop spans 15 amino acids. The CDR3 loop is CASSSVGGPVYGYTF. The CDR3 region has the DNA TGTGCCAGCAGCTCAGTCGGGGGGCCCGTCTATGGCTACACCTTC.

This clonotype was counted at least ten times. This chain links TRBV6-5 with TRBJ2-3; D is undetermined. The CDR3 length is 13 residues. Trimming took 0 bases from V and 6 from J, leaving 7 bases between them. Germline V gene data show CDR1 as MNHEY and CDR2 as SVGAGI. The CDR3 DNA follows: TGTGCCAGCAGTTACTCGGGGTGGGATACGCAGTATTTT. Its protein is CASSYSGWDTQYF.

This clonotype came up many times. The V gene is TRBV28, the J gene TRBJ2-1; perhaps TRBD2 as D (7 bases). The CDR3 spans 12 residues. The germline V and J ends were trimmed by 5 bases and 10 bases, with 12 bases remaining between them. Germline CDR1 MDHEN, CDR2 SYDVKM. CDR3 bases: TGTGCCAGCAGTGGGGGGGCGGGAGAGCAGTTCTTC. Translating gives CASSGGAGEQFF.

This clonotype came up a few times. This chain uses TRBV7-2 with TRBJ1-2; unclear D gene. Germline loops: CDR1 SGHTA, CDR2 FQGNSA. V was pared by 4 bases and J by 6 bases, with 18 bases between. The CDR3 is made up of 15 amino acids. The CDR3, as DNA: TGTGCCAGCAGCTCCCGTCTGGGTCGGCAAAATGGCTACACCTTC. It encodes CASSSRLGRQNGYTF.

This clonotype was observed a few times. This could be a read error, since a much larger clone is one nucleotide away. CDR3 sequence reads: CASSLDGGGADTQYF. For the CDR3, the DNA is TGTGCCAGCAGCTTAGATGGGGGCGGCGCAGATACGCAGTATTTT. V usage is TRBV11-2 and J usage is TRBJ2-3; a possible D gene is TRBD1 (6 bases). This CDR3 has 15 amino acids. Trimming removed 0 bases from V and 4 bases from J, with 11 bases in between. Germline values: CDR1 SGHAT, CDR2 FQNNGV.

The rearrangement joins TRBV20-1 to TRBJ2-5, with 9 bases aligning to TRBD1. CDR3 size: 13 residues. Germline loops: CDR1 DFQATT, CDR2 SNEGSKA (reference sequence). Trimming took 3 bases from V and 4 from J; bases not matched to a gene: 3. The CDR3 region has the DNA TGCAGTGCTAGTCGGACAGGGGTAGAGACCCAGTACTTC. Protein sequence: CSASRTGVETQYF.

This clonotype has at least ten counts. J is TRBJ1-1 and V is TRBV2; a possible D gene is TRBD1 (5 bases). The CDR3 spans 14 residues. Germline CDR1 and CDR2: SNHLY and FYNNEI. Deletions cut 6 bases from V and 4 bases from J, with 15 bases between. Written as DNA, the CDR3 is TGTGCCAGCAGGAGGGGAAGGGATGTCACTGAAGCTTTCTTT. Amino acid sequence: CASRRGRDVTEAFF. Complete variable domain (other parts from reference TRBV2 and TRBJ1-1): EPEVTQTPSHQVTQMGQEVILRCVPISNHLYFYWYRQILGQKVEFLVSFYNNEISEKSEIFDDQFSVERPDGSNFTLKIRSTKLEDSAMYFCASRRGRDVTEAFFGQGTRLTVV.

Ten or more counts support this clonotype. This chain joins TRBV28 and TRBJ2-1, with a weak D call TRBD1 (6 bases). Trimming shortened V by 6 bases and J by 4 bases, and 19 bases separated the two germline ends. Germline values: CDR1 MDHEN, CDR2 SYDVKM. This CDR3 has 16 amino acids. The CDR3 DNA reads TGTGCCAGCAGGCAAACATACAGGGCCTATTACAATGAGCAGTTCTTC. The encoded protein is CASRQTYRAYYNEQFF.

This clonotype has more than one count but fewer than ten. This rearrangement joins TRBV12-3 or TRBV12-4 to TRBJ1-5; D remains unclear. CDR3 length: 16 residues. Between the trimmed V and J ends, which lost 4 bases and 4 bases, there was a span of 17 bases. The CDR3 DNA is TGTGCCAGCAGTTCCAGAGGTTTGGGAGGTAATCAGCCCCAGCATTTT. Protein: CASSSRGLGGNQPQHF.

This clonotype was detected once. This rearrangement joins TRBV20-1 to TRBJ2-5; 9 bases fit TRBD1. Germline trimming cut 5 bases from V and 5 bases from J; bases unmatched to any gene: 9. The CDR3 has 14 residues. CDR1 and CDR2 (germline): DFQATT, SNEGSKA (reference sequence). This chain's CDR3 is CSAPGTGFGETQYF. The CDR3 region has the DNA TGCAGTGCTCCAGGGACAGGGTTCGGGGAGACCCAGTACTTC.

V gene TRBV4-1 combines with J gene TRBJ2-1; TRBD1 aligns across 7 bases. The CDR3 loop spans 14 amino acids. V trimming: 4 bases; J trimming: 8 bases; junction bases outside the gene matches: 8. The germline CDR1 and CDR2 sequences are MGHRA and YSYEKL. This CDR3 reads CASSLWTGPDEQFF. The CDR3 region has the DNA TGCGCCAGCAGCCTATGGACAGGTCCAGATGAGCAGTTCTTC.

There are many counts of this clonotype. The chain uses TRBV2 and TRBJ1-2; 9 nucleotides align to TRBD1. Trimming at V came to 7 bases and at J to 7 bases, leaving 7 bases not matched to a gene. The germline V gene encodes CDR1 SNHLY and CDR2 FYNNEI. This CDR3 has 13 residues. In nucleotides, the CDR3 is TGTGCCAGCACCACAGGGGGCTCAGGTGGCTACACCTTC. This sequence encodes CASTTGGSGGYTF.

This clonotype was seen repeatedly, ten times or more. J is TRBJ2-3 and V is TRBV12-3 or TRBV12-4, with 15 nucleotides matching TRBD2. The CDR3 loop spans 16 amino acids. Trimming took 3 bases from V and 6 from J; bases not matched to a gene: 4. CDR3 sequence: CASSFWTSGGDDTQYF. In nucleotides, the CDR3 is TGTGCCAGCAGTTTCTGGACTAGCGGGGGGGATGATACGCAGTATTTT.

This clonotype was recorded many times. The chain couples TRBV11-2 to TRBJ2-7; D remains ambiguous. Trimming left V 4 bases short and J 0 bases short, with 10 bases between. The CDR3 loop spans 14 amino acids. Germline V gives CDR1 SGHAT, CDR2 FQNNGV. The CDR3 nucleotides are TGTGCCAGCAGCTCTATTCACGGCTCCTACGAGCAGTACTTC. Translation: CASSSIHGSYEQYF.

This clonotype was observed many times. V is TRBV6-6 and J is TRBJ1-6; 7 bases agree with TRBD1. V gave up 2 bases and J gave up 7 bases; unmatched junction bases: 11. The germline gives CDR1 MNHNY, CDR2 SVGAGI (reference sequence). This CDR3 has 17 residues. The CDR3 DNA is TGTGCCAGCAGTTACCAGTCCTCGAGCAGGGGGAATTCACCCCTCCACTTT. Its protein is CASSYQSSSRGNSPLHF.

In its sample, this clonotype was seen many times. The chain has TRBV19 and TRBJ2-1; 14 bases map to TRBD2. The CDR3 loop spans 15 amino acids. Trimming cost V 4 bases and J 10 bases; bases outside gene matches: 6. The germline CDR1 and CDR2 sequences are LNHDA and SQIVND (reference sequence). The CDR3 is CASSTTSGGAREQFF. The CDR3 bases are TGTGCCAGTAGTACGACTAGCGGGGGGGCGCGAGAGCAGTTCTTC.

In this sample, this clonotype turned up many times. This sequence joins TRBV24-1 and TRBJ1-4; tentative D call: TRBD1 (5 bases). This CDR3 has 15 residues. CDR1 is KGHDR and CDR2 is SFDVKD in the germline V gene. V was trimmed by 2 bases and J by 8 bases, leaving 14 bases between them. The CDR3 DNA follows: TGTGCCACCAGTGATTCTGGGGGGAGAGGCGAAAAACTGTTTTTT. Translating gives CATSDSGGRGEKLFF.

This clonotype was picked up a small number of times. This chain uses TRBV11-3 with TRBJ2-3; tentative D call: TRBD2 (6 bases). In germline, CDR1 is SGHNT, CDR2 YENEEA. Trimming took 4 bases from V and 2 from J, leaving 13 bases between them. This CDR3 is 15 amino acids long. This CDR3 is CASSSEGRNTDTQYF. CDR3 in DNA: TGTGCCAGCAGCTCGGAGGGACGGAACACAGATACGCAGTATTTT.

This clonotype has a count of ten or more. The CDR3 bases are TGCGCCAGCAGCTTGGACGTTAGCGGGGGGTCGGAGACCCAGTACTTC. This encodes CASSLDVSGGSETQYF. The chain employs TRBV5-1 and TRBJ2-5; 10 bases are shared with TRBD2. V lost 0 bases, J lost 5 bases, and 7 bases stayed unmatched. Germline V gene sequence: CDR1 SGHRS, CDR2 YFSETQ. The CDR3 runs 16 residues.

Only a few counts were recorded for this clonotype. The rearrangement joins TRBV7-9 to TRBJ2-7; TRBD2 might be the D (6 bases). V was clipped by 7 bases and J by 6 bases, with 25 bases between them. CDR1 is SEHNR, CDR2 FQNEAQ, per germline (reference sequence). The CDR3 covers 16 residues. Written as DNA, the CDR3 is TGTGCCAGCACCAAAGATAGCGGAGCGAAACGTGCCGAGCAGTACTTC. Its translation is CASTKDSGAKRAEQYF. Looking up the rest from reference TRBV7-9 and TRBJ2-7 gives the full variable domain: DTGVSQNPRHKITKRGQNVTFRCDPISEHNRLYWYRQTLGQGPEFLTYFQNEAQLEKSRLLSDRFSAERPKGSFSTLEIQRTEQGDSAMYLCASTKDSGAKRAEQYFGPGTRLTVT.

The DNA for the CDR3 is TGTGCCAGCAGTACCATTGGGGGACGAAGCTGGGTCGAGCAGTACTTC. As protein: CASSTIGGRSWVEQYF. This chain joins TRBV27 and TRBJ2-7, with D perhaps matching TRBD1 or TRBD2 (5 bases each). Germline CDR1 and CDR2: MNHEY and SMNVEV (reference sequence). The V gene lost 5 bases and the J gene lost 6 bases, with 23 bases spanning the gap. CDR3 size: 16 residues.

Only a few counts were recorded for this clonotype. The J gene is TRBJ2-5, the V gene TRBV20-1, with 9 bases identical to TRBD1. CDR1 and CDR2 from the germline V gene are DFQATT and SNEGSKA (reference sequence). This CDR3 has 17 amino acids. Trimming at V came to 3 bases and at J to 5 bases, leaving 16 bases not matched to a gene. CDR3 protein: CSARPQGAFPSLETQYF. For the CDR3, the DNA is TGCAGTGCTAGGCCACAGGGGGCTTTTCCTTCGTTGGAGACCCAGTACTTC.

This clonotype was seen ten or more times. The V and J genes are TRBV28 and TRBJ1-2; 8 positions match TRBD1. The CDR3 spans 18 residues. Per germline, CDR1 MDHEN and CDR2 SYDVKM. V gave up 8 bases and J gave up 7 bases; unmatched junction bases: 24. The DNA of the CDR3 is TGTGCCAGCGCCTCCTCATTTCGAAGTGGCAGGGGGCGCCGTGGCTACACCTTC. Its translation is CASASSFRSGRGRRGYTF.

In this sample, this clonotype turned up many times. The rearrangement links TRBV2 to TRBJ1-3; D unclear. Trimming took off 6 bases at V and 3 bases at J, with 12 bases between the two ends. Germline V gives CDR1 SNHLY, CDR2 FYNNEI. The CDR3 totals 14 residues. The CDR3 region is CASRAGSGGNTIYF. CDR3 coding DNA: TGTGCCAGCAGGGCGGGGTCGGGTGGAAACACCATATATTTT.